This T cell receptor (beta chain) was sequenced in a study of cytomegalovirus exposure and HLA in healthy donors. Broader study findings: A later analysis reportedly identified an Asian-associated ancestry cluster as carrying fewer N-insertions than the roughly 670-donor mean.

This PCR relied on a set of 60 Vbeta primers and 13 Jbeta primers. TCRdb's copy holds only in-frame clones and misses some; the assay was immunoSEQ multiplex PCR. Of some 120,000 clones detected, about 9.4% appear once; the ten largest clones hold approximately 6.6%. This clone turned up a few times. Its antigen is not identified. This TCR was sampled from a woman aged 35 to 49 in good health and CMV-seropositive. The sequencing input was PBMCs.

CDR3 in amino acids: CASLGLTGSPLHF. CDR3 nucleotides: TGTGCCTCTCTGGGGCTTACCGGGTCACCCCTCCACTTT. The genes are TRBV27 and TRBJ1-6; maybe TRBD1 (5 bases). The germline gives CDR1 MNHEY, CDR2 SMNVEV (reference sequence). V lost 11 bases, J lost 10 bases, and 18 bases lay in between. CDR3 length: 13 residues.